The TCR beta chain described here comes from a study of tumor-infiltrating lymphocytes in primary liver carcinoma. Study results and caveats: Overlap in tumor-adjacent and tumor-blood pairs fell below that of tumor region pairs.

Using a constant-region primer together with ProtoScript II reverse transcriptase, TCR beta cDNA was made from approximately 0.55 ug of total RNA. For TCR beta, libraries were produced by three nested multiplex PCR rounds using slightly modified ARM-PCR. TCRdb reprocessed the multiplex PCR reads with MiXCR, giving one entry per CDR3 protein. The repertoire holds 150,000 to 200,000 distinct CDR3 sequences, with less than 70% as singletons. This clonotype was observed a single time. Its antigen is still unknown. Unsorted whole blood supplied the RNA, and germline DNA was extracted too. The sample comprised peripheral blood. The receptor was derived from a woman aged 55 to 70 with primary liver carcinoma and hepatitis B virus infection.

The CDR3 coding sequence is TGTGCCAGCAAGCCCAGGGAGTCCGGGGAGCTGTTTTTT. This translates into CASKPRESGELFF. The chain couples TRBV7-9 to TRBJ2-2; TRBD1 or TRBD2 may be the D gene (5 bases each). Trimming took off 7 bases at V and 6 bases at J, with 12 bases between the two ends. Germline V gene data show CDR1 as SEHNR and CDR2 as FQNEAQ (reference sequence). The CDR3 sequence is 13 residues long.